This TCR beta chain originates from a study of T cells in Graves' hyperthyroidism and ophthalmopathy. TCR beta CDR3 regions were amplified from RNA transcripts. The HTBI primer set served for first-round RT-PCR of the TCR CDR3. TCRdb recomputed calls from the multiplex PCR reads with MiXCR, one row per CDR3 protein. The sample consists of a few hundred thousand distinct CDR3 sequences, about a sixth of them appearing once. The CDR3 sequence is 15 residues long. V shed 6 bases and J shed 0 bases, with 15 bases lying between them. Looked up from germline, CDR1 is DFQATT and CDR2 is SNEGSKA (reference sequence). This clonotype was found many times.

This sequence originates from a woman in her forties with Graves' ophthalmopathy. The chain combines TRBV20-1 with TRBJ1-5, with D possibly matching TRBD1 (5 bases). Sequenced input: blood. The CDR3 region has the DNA TGCAGTGCCTTTAACGGGGGAAATAGCAATCAGCCCCAGCATTTT. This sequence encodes CSAFNGGNSNQPQHF.